The 17 T cell receptor beta chains below all came from one sample that was sequenced in a study of blood T cell repertoires in COVID-19. Sequencing used immunoSEQ multiplex PCR; TCRdb keeps in-frame clones, though not all of them. The profile shows about 250,000 clones, about 86% of them singletons. The sequenced sample consisted of peripheral blood. All receptors come from a man between 45 and 60 years old with active or convalescent COVID-19.

This chain connects TRBV28 to TRBJ1-5; D perhaps matches TRBD1 (5 bases). The CDR3 is made up of 15 amino acids. Germline loops: CDR1 MDHEN, CDR2 SYDVKM. Trimming pared 3 bases from V and 2 bases from J, leaving 11 bases between. CDR3 nucleotides: TGTGCCAGCAGTTTTGGGGGGGTGGGCAATCAGCCCCAGCATTTT. Translated, it gives CASSFGGVGNQPQHF.

The gene calls are TRBV7-9 and TRBJ1-4, with 9 bases fitting TRBD1. Per the germline V gene, CDR1 is SEHNR and CDR2 is FQNEAQ (reference sequence). The CDR3 runs to 18 residues. J lost 0 bases, V lost 5 bases, and 10 bases had no gene match. The CDR3 nucleotides read TGTGCCAGCAGCCCGGGGACAGGGAGGATTTCAACTAATGAAAAACTGTTTTTT. As protein: CASSPGTGRISTNEKLFF.

This chain connects TRBV19 to TRBJ1-2, with TRBD1 identical over 7 bases. This CDR3 is built from 16 residues. Germline CDR1 is LNHDA and CDR2 is SQIVND (reference sequence). V lost 4 bases, J lost 0 bases, and 8 bases stayed unmatched. CDR3 bases: TGTGCCAGTAGTAGCCAACGACAGGGACCTAACTATGGCTACACCTTC. This translates into CASSSQRQGPNYGYTF.

This clone came up once. This chain connects TRBV5-4 to TRBJ2-1; 10 nucleotides agree with TRBD2. The CDR3 extends over 15 amino acids. V lost 5 bases, J lost 8 bases, and 10 bases stayed unmatched. Germline V gene lookup returns CDR1 SGHNT and CDR2 YYREEE (reference sequence). This CDR3 is CASRLSGGRWDEQFF. CDR3 DNA sequence: TGTGCCAGCAGACTTAGCGGGGGGAGGTGGGATGAGCAGTTCTTC.

This chain uses TRBV5-1 with TRBJ2-1, with D possibly matching TRBD1 (6 bases). Trimming took 0 bases from V and 7 from J, leaving 8 bases between them. This CDR3 comprises 13 residues. The germline CDR1 and CDR2 sequences are SGHRS and YFSETQ. CDR3 nucleotides: TGCGCCAGCAGCTTGGACAGGGTAAATGAGCAGTTCTTC. Encoded protein: CASSLDRVNEQFF.

V and J are TRBV5-1 and TRBJ1-5; D might be TRBD1 (6 bases). Germline CDR1 and CDR2: SGHRS and YFSETQ. This CDR3 is 16 amino acids long. V was pared by 4 bases and J by 2 bases, with 16 bases between. CDR3: CASSPTGSGGNQPQHF. CDR3 nucleotides: TGCGCCAGCAGCCCCACAGGGTCTGGTGGCAATCAGCCCCAGCATTTT.

V gene TRBV25-1 combines with J gene TRBJ1-1; a possible D gene is TRBD1 (5 bases). The V and J ends lost 2 bases and 10 bases respectively, with 11 bases between them. There are 12 residues in the CDR3. Germline V gene sequence: CDR1 MGHDK, CDR2 SYGVNS. The CDR3 DNA reads TGTGCCAGCAGTGAAATAGGGGAGGGAGCTTTCTTT. The encoded protein is CASSEIGEGAFF. Full variable domain (remainder filled in from reference TRBV25-1 and TRBJ1-1): EADIYQTPRYLVIGTGKKITLECSQTMGHDKMYWYQQDPGMELHLIHYSYGVNSTEKGDLSSESTVSRIRTEHFPLTLESARPSHTSQYLCASSEIGEGAFFGQGTRLTVV.

The chain has TRBV19 and TRBJ1-1; unclear D gene. CDR1 is LNHDA, CDR2 SQIVND, per germline (reference sequence). V lost 6 bases, J lost 2 bases, and 13 bases lay in between. CDR3 length equals 14 residues. For the CDR3, the DNA is TGTGCCAGTAGATGGAGGGCTCCAAACACTGAAGCTTTCTTT. Amino acids: CASRWRAPNTEAFF.

The chain combines TRBV11-2 with TRBJ2-1; 14 bases agree with TRBD2. CDR1 and CDR2 from the germline V gene are SGHAT and FQNNGV. The junction had 5 bases not matched to a gene; V was cut back by 3 bases and J by 10 bases. CDR3 length equals 15 residues. Here the CDR3 reads CASSLGTSGGAEQFF. In DNA, the CDR3 is TGTGCCAGCAGCTTGGGGACTAGCGGGGGCGCGGAGCAGTTCTTC.

CDR3 protein: CASSQDTGKDSPLHF. For the CDR3, the DNA is TGTGCCAGCAGCCAAGATACAGGGAAGGATTCACCCCTCCACTTT. This chain connects TRBV4-2 to TRBJ1-6, with D perhaps TRBD1 (6 bases). The length of the CDR3 is 15 residues. V was shortened by 0 bases and J by 8 bases, with 11 bases between the two germline ends. Germline loops: CDR1 LGHNA, CDR2 YNFKEQ.

The chain is built from TRBV2 and TRBJ2-5; D uncertain. CDR3 length equals 11 residues. Germline V gene data show CDR1 as SNHLY and CDR2 as FYNNEI. V was cut by 6 bases and J by 12 bases, with 14 bases left in between. Here the CDR3 DNA reads TGTGCCAGCAGCTACGACTCCTCTGAGTACTTC. Translation: CASSYDSSEYF.

V is TRBV5-3 and J is TRBJ2-1, with TRBD2 matching over 13 bases. TRBV5-3 is an ORF for which the function is uncertain. The CDR3 loop spans 16 amino acids. The junction had 5 bases not matched to a gene; V was cut back by 2 bases and J by 6 bases. As DNA, the CDR3 is TGTGCCAGAAGCTTCACTAGCGGGGGGGATTGCAATGAGCAGTTCTTC. Its translation: CARSFTSGGDCNEQFF.

The gene calls are TRBV30 and TRBJ2-5; 7 bases agree with TRBD2. Germline CDR1 and CDR2: GTSNPN and SVGIG (reference sequence). This CDR3 spans 11 amino acids. The chain's CDR3 is CAGGRVKTQYF. The CDR3 DNA reads TGTGCTGGGGGGAGGGTGAAGACCCAGTACTTC.

This clone was seen a handful of times. The rearrangement joins TRBV6-2 or TRBV6-3 to TRBJ2-5, with a weak D call TRBD2 (5 bases). The CDR3 contains 14 residues. Trimming left V 0 bases short and J 1 base short, with 6 bases between. Germline assignment: CDR1 MNHEY and CDR2 SVGEGT. The DNA of the CDR3 is TGTGCCAGCAGTTACTCCGGGGTCCAAGAGACCCAGTACTTC. Amino acid sequence: CASSYSGVQETQYF.

This clone came up once. The genes are TRBV2 and TRBJ2-3; the D gene is possibly TRBD2 (5 bases). Germline V gene sequence: CDR1 SNHLY, CDR2 FYNNEI. The CDR3 consists of 12 residues. V lost 6 bases and J lost 8, with 12 bases in between. In DNA, the CDR3 is TGTGCCAGCAGAAGGACTCTTGGTACGCAGTATTTT. Translation gives CASRRTLGTQYF.

The rearrangement uses TRBV5-1 and TRBJ1-2, with 9 bases aligning to TRBD1. The CDR3 contains 15 residues. V gave up 2 bases and J gave up 5 bases; unmatched junction bases: 7. Germline CDR1 and CDR2: SGHRS and YFSETQ. CDR3 residues: CASSLAGTGTYGYTF. In DNA, the CDR3 is TGCGCCAGCAGCTTAGCCGGGACAGGGACTTATGGCTACACCTTC.

The sample holds one count of this clone. The chain's CDR3 is CASEGTGYTF. Written as DNA, the CDR3 is TGCGCCAGCGAGGGAACTGGCTACACCTTC. This chain uses TRBV10-1 with TRBJ1-2, with D unclear. V lost 8 bases and J 7 bases, leaving 8 bases between the germline ends. Germline V gene sequence: CDR1 WNHNN, CDR2 SYGVQD (reference sequence). The CDR3 sequence is 10 residues long.